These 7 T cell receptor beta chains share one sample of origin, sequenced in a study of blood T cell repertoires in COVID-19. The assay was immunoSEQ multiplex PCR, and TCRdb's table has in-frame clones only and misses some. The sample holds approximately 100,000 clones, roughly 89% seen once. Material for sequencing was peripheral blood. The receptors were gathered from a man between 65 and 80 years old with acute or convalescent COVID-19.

CDR3 coding DNA: TGCGCCAGCAGCTTGAGGGGTCCCGGCGGCTATGGCTACACCTTC. This translates into CASSLRGPGGYGYTF. The gene calls are TRBV5-1 and TRBJ1-2; weak D call: TRBD1 (5 bases). The V and J ends lost 1 base and 4 bases respectively, with 14 bases between them. The CDR3 loop spans 15 amino acids. Germline V gene lookup returns CDR1 SGHRS and CDR2 YFSETQ.

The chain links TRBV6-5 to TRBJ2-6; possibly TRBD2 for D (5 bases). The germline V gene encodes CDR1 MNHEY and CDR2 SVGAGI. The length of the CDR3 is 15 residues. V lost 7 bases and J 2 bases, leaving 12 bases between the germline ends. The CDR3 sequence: CASTRAGAGANVLTF. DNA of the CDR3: TGTGCCAGCACCCGTGCCGGGGCTGGGGCCAACGTCCTGACTTTC.

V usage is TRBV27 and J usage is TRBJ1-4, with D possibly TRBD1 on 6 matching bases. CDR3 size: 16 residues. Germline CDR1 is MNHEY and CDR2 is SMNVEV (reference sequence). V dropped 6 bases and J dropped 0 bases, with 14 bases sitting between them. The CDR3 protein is CASSDGRTATNEKLFF. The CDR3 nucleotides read TGTGCCAGCAGCGACGGACGGACAGCAACTAATGAAAAACTGTTTTTT.

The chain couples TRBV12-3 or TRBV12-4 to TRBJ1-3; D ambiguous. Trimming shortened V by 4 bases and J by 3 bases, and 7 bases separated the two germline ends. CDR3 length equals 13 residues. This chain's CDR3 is CASSWAHGNTIYF. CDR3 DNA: TGTGCCAGCAGTTGGGCCCATGGAAACACCATATATTTT.

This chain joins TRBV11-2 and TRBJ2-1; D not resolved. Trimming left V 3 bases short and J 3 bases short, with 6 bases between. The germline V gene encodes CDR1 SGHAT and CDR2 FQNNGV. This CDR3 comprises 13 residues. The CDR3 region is CASSFADYNEQFF. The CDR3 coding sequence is TGTGCCAGCAGCTTTGCAGACTACAATGAGCAGTTCTTC.

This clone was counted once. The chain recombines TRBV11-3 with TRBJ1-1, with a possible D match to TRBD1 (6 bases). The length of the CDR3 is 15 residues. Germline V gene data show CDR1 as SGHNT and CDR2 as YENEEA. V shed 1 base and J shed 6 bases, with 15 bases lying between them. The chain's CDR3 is CASSLGVGTRPEAFF. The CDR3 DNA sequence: TGTGCCAGCAGCTTAGGGGTAGGGACAAGGCCTGAAGCTTTCTTT.

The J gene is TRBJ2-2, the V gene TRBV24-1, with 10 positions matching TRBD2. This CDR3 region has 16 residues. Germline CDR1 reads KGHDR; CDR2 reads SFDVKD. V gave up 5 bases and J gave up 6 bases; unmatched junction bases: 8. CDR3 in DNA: TGTGCCACCAGTGTTCCTAGCGGGAGACGGCCCGGGGAGCTGTTTTTT. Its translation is CATSVPSGRRPGELFF.